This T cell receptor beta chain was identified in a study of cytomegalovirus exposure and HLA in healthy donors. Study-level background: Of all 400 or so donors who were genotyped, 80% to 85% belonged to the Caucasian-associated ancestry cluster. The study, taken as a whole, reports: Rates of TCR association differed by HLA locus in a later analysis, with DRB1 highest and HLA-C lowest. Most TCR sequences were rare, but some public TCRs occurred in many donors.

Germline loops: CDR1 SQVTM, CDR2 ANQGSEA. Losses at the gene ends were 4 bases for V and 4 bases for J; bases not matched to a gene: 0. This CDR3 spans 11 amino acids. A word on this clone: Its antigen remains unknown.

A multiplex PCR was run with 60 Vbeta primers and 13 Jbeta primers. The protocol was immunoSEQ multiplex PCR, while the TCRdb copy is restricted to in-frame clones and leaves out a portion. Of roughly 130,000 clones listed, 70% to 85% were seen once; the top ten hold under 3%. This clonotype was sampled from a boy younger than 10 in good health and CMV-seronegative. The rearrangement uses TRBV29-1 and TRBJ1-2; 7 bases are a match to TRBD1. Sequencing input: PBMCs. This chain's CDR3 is CSVGQGYGYTF. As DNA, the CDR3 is TGCAGCGTTGGACAGGGCTATGGCTACACCTTC.